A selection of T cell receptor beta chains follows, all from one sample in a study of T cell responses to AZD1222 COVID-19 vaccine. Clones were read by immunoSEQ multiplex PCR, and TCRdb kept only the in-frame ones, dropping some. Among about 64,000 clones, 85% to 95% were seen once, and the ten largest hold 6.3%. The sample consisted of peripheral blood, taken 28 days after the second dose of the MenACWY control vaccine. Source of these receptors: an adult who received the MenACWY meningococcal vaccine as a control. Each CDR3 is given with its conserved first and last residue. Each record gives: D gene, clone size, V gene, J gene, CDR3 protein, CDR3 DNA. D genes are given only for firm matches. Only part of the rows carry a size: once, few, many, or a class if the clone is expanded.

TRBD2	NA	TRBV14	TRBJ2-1	CASSQVRLAGDNEQFF	TGTGCCAGCAGCCAGGTGAGACTAGCGGGAGACAATGAGCAGTTCTTC
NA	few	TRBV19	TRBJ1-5	CASSSNRGQPQHF	TGTGCCAGTAGTTCCAATAGGGGCCAGCCCCAGCATTTT
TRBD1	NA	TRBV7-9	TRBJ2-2	CASSFDRVTGELFF	TGTGCCAGCAGCTTCGACAGGGTTACTGGGGAGCTGTTTTTT
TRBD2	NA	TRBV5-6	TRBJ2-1	CASSDGTSGGYNEQFF	TGTGCCAGCAGCGACGGGACTAGCGGGGGCTACAATGAGCAGTTCTTC
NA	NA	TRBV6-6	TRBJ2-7	CASSYPGQTYEQYF	TGTGCCAGCAGTTACCCCGGTCAAACCTACGAGCAGTACTTC
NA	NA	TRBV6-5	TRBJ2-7	CASSMENSYEQYF	TGTGCCAGCAGCATGGAGAACTCCTACGAGCAGTACTTC
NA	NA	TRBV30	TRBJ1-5	CAWSRRGAQPQHF	TGTGCCTGGAGCCGTCGAGGAGCTCAGCCCCAGCATTTT
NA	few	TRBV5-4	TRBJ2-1	CASSSTLENNEQFF	TGTGCCAGCAGCTCGACACTGGAGAACAATGAGCAGTTCTTC
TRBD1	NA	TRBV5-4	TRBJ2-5	CASSLTDRGETQYF	TGTGCCAGCAGTTTAACGGACAGGGGAGAGACCCAGTACTTC
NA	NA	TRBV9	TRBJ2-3	CASSVASGGGTDTQYF	TGTGCCAGCAGCGTAGCCAGCGGAGGGGGCACAGATACGCAGTATTTT
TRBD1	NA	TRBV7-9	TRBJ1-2	CASSPWTGGHYGYTF	TGTGCCAGCAGCCCCTGGACAGGGGGCCACTATGGCTACACCTTC
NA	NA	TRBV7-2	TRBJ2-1	CASSLAEANEQFF	TGTGCCAGCAGCTTAGCCGAGGCCAATGAGCAGTTCTTC
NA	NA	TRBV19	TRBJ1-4	CATYNEKLFF	TGTGCCACCTATAATGAAAAACTGTTTTTT
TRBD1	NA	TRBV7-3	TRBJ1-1	CASSSGTGTEAFF	TGTGCCAGCAGCTCAGGGACAGGGACTGAAGCTTTCTTT
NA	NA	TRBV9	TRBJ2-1	CASSVGNHNEQFF	TGTGCCAGCAGCGTAGGTAACCACAATGAGCAGTTCTTC
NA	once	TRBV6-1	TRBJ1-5	CASSGRGGRPDQPQHF	TGTGCCAGCAGTGGCCGGGGGGGGCGCCCCGATCAGCCCCAGCATTTT
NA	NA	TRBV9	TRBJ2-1	CASSSRPVIQAEQFF	TGTGCCAGCAGCTCGAGACCCGTAATTCAGGCCGAGCAGTTCTTC
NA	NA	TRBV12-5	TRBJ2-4	CASGLDSLGVADF	TGTGCTAGTGGTTTGGACAGTCTAGGAGTGGCGGACTTC
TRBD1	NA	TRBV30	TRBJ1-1	CAWSDRGGMNTEAFF	TGTGCCTGGAGTGACAGGGGGGGCATGAACACTGAAGCTTTCTTT
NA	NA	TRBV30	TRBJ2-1	CAFTGNEQFF	TGTGCCTTTACAGGGAATGAGCAGTTCTTC
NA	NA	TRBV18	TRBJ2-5	CASSPTGQETQYF	TGTGCCAGCTCGCCGACAGGACAAGAGACCCAGTACTTC
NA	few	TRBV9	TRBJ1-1	CASSVGQEQLTEAFF	TGTGCCAGCAGCGTAGGACAAGAGCAGCTAACTGAAGCTTTCTTT
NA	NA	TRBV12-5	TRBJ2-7	CASGLDSGYEQYF	TGTGCTAGTGGATTGGATAGTGGCTACGAGCAGTACTTC
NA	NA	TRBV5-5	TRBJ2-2	CASSLDKEVYTGELFF	TGTGCCAGCAGCTTGGATAAGGAGGTGTATACCGGGGAGCTGTTTTTT
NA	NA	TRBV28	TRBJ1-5	CASTITDNQPQHF	TGTGCCAGCACGATCACAGACAATCAGCCCCAGCATTTT
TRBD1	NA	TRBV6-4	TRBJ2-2	CASQGQENTGELFF	TGTGCCAGCCAGGGACAGGAAAACACCGGGGAGCTGTTTTTT
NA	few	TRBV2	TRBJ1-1	CASSEDSDRAFF	TGTGCCAGCAGTGAGGACAGCGATAGAGCTTTCTTT
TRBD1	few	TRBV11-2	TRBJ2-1	CASSSRQGEQFF	TGTGCCAGCAGCTCCCGACAGGGGGAGCAGTTCTTC
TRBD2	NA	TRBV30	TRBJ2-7	CACDLAGGNEQYF	TGTGCCTGTGATCTAGCGGGAGGTAACGAGCAGTACTTC
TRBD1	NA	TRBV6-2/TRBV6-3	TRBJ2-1	CASSYLGGYNNEQFF	TGTGCCAGCAGTTACTTAGGGGGCTACAATAATGAGCAGTTCTTC
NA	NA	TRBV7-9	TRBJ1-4	CASSSETVNEKLFF	TGTGCCAGCAGCTCTGAGACGGTTAATGAAAAACTGTTTTTT
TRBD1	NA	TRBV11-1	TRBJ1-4	CASSQGQGREKLFF	TGTGCCAGCAGCCAGGGACAGGGGAGAGAAAAACTGTTTTTT
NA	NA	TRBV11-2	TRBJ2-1	CASSLLAGQGAEQFF	TGTGCCAGCAGCTTACTAGCCGGCCAGGGTGCTGAGCAGTTCTTC
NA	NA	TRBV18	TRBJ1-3	CASSPSDTIYF	TGTGCCAGCTCACCAAGCGACACCATATATTTT
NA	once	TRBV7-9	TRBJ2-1	CASSPGGQQFF	TGTGCCAGCAGTCCGGGCGGACAGCAGTTCTTC
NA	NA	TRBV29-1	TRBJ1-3	CSVDYSGLGNTIYF	TGCAGCGTTGATTATTCGGGGCTCGGAAACACCATATATTTT
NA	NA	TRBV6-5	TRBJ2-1	CASISWLNSEQFF	TGTGCCAGCATTTCGTGGCTTAACTCCGAGCAGTTCTTC
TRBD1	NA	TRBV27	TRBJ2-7	CASSLSTGGVYEQYF	TGTGCCAGCAGTTTAAGCACAGGGGGCGTATACGAGCAGTACTTC
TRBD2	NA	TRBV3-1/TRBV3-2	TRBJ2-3	CASSQDLAGGVGDTQYF	TGTGCCAGCAGCCAAGATCTAGCGGGAGGGGTTGGAGATACGCAGTATTTT
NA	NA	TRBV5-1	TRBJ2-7	CASSLFPDTYEQYF	TGCGCCAGCAGCTTGTTTCCAGACACCTACGAGCAGTACTTC
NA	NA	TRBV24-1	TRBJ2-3	CATSSWGVGSALNTDTQYF	TGTGCCACCAGTTCCTGGGGCGTGGGGTCCGCGTTGAACACAGATACGCAGTATTTT
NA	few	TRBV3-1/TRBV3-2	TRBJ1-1	CASSPSDREAFF	TGTGCCAGCAGCCCCTCTGACAGGGAAGCTTTCTTT
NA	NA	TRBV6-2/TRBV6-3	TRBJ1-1	CASSNPGGEAFF	TGTGCCAGCAGCAATCCCGGGGGAGAAGCTTTCTTT
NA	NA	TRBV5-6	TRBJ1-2	CASSLGGQSRLYGYTF	TGTGCCAGCAGCTTGGGCGGACAGAGTAGGCTCTATGGCTACACCTTC
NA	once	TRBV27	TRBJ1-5	CASSLLPLGTVNQPQHF	TGTGCCAGCAGTTTACTGCCCCTCGGGACGGTCAATCAGCCCCAGCATTTT
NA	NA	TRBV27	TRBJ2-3	CASSNRGRTDTQYF	TGTGCCAGCAGTAACCGGGGCCGGACAGATACGCAGTATTTT
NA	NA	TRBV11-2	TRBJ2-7	CASSLAPGWEQYF	TGTGCCAGCAGCTTAGCCCCTGGGTGGGAGCAGTACTTC
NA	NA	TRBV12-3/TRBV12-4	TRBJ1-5	CASSLVSNQPQHF	TGTGCCAGCAGTTTAGTCAGCAATCAGCCCCAGCATTTT
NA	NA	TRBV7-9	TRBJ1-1	CASSSAVNTEAFF	TGTGCCAGCAGCTCTGCGGTTAACACTGAAGCTTTCTTT
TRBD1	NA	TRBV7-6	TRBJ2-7	CASSLAVGQGALYEQYF	TGTGCCAGCAGCTTAGCGGTGGGACAGGGGGCCCTCTACGAGCAGTACTTC
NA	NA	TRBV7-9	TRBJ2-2	CASSSGRETGELFF	TGTGCCAGCAGCTCAGGACGGGAAACCGGGGAGCTGTTTTTT
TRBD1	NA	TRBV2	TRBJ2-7	CASSPPGQAIYEQYF	TGTGCCAGCAGTCCCCCTGGACAGGCTATCTACGAGCAGTACTTC